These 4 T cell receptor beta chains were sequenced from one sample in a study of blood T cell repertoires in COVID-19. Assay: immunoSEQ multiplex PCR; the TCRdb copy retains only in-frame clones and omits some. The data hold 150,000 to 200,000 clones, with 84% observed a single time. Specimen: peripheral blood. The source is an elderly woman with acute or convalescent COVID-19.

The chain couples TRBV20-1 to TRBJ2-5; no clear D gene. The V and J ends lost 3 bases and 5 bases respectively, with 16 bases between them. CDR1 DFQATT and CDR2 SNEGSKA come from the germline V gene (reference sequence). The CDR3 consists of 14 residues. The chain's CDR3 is CSASQRGVSETQYF. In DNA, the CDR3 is TGCAGTGCTAGTCAGAGAGGAGTTAGTGAGACCCAGTACTTC.

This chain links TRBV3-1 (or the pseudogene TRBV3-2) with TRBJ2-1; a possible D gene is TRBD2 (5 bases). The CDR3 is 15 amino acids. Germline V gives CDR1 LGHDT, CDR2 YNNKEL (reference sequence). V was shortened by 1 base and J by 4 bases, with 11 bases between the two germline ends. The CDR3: CASSQAGTTYNEQFF. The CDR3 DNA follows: TGTGCCAGCAGCCAAGCGGGAACTACTTACAATGAGCAGTTCTTC.

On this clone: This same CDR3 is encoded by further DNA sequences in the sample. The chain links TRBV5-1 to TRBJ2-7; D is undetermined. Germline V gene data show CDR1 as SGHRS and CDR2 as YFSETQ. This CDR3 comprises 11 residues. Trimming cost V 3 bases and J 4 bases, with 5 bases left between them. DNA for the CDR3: TGCGCCAGCAGCTCAACTTACGAGCAGTACTTC. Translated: CASSSTYEQYF.

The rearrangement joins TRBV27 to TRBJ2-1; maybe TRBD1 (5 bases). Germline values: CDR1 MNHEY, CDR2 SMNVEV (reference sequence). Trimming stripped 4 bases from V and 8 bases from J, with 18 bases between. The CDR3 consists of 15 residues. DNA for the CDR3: TGTGCCAGCAGTTCAGAACTACAGGTCTTGGATGAGCAGTTCTTC. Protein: CASSSELQVLDEQFF.